This passage covers 24 T cell receptor beta chains from one sample sequenced in a study of PD-L1 blockade in urothelial cancer. Described time point: pretreatment peripheral blood. The assay was immunoSEQ multiplex PCR, and TCRdb's table has in-frame clones only and misses some. The repertoire holds under 50,000 clones, 75% to 85% seen once, with about 1.7% in the top ten. The material sequenced was PBMCs, taken around atezolizumab (anti-PD-L1) treatment. These receptors were obtained from a man aged 45 to 65 with urothelial cancer.

As to this clone: Its ends do not fully match the called genes, so a read error is possible. The gene calls are TRBV7-7 and TRBJ2-5; the match to TRBD2 covers 7 bases. There are 14 residues in the CDR3. Per germline, CDR1 SSHAT and CDR2 FNYEAQ (reference sequence). The CDR3 region has the DNA TGTGCTAGCAGCCGGGGAGGGGCTGGGGAGACCCAGTACTTC. Protein: CASSRGGAGETQYF.

This chain uses TRBV7-2 with TRBJ1-3, with D possibly matching TRBD1 (6 bases). There are 16 residues in the CDR3. With 1 base removed from V and 4 bases from J, the gap between germline ends came to 14 bases. CDR1 and CDR2 (germline): SGHTA, FQGNSA. The CDR3 DNA sequence: TGTGCCAGCAGCTTAGGTTCTCGGACAGTAGGAAACACCATATATTTT. Translating gives CASSLGSRTVGNTIYF. The variable domain in full, with the rest retrieved from reference TRBV7-2 and TRBJ1-3, is GAGVSQSPSNKVTEKGKDVELRCDPISGHTALYWYRQSLGQGLEFLIYFQGNSAPDKSGLPSDRFSAERTGGSVSTLTIQRTQQEDSAVYLCASSLGSRTVGNTIYFGEGSWLTVV.

The CDR3 DNA reads as TGTGCCAGCAGTTCCCCCGGGGGGGGTCGGGCTTTCTTT. This gives the protein CASSSPGGGRAFF. The genes are TRBV6-5 and TRBJ1-1; TRBD1 is a possible D gene (5 bases). Germline CDR1 is MNHEY and CDR2 is SVGAGI. V lost 4 bases to trimming and J lost 11 bases, with 17 bases between them. CDR3 length: 13 residues.

The V and J genes are TRBV18 and TRBJ1-3, with TRBD1 matching over 8 bases. Germline V gives CDR1 KGHSH, CDR2 LQKENI. CDR3 length equals 14 residues. V was clipped by 6 bases and J by 3 bases; unmatched bases: 4. CDR3 protein: CASSPGTGGNTIYF. Written as DNA, the CDR3 is TGTGCCAGCTCCCCTGGGACAGGTGGAAACACCATATATTTT.

This chain uses TRBV27 with TRBJ2-1, with 9 bases fitting TRBD2. The CDR3 consists of 13 residues. Germline CDR1 and CDR2: MNHEY and SMNVEV (reference sequence). V shed 6 bases, J shed 10 bases, and the junction held 7 bases outside the gene matches. The CDR3 DNA reads TGTGCCAGCAGGTCCCTGGCGGGGGGGGAGCAGTTCTTC. It codes for CASRSLAGGEQFF.

This clone was detected only a few times. This chain joins TRBV10-2 and TRBJ2-2; 7 nucleotides line up with TRBD1. The trim removed 10 bases at V and 3 bases at J, leaving 8 bases unmatched. This CDR3 region has 14 residues. Germline values: CDR1 WSHSY, CDR2 SAAADI. This CDR3 reads CATSRQGHTGELFF. The CDR3 DNA reads as TGCGCCACCTCCCGACAGGGCCACACCGGGGAGCTGTTTTTT.

V usage is TRBV9 and J usage is TRBJ2-1; TRBD2 matches at 8 bases. The germline CDR1 and CDR2 sequences are SGDLS and YYNGEE. The CDR3 consists of 13 residues. J gave up 15 bases and V 0 bases, and 8 bases lay outside the gene matches. The CDR3 sequence: CASSVEQAGVAFF. DNA for the CDR3: TGTGCCAGCAGCGTAGAACAAGCGGGAGTGGCGTTCTTC. Full variable domain (remainder filled in from reference TRBV9 and TRBJ2-1): DSGVTQTPKHLITATGQRVTLRCSPRSGDLSVYWYQQSLDQGLQFLIQYYNGEERAKGNILERFSAQQFPDLHSELNLSSLELGDSALYFCASSVEQAGVAFFGPGTRLTVL.

The V call is TRBV7-2, the J call TRBJ1-5; 8 bases align to TRBD1. The germline V gene encodes CDR1 SGHTA and CDR2 FQGNSA. The CDR3 has 14 residues. V lost 5 bases, J lost 11 bases, and 11 bases stayed unmatched. CDR3 sequence reads: CASSLDRASASQHF. In nucleotides, the CDR3 is TGTGCCAGCAGCCTGGACAGGGCATCAGCGTCCCAGCATTTT.

The chain combines TRBV5-1 with TRBJ2-3, with D possibly matching TRBD1 (6 bases). CDR1 and CDR2 (germline): SGHRS, YFSETQ. The CDR3 consists of 14 residues. Trimming shortened V by 6 bases and J by 3 bases, and 14 bases separated the two germline ends. CDR3 protein: CASNPLGTTDTQYF. For the CDR3, the DNA is TGCGCCAGCAACCCGCTAGGGACAACAGATACGCAGTATTTT.

The chain employs TRBV14 and TRBJ2-5; tentatively, D is TRBD2 (5 bases). The ends were cut back, 4 bases at V and 0 bases at J, with 15 bases in the middle. The length of the CDR3 is 16 residues. CDR1 is SGHDN and CDR2 is FVKESK in the germline V gene. CDR3 nucleotide sequence: TGTGCCAGCAGCCCGCAGCGGTATACAAACCAAGAGACCCAGTACTTC. It codes for CASSPQRYTNQETQYF.

V usage is TRBV7-9 and J usage is TRBJ1-5; D unclear. CDR1 is SEHNR, CDR2 FQNEAQ, per germline (reference sequence). The CDR3 covers 12 residues. V was shortened by 4 bases and J by 4 bases, with 5 bases between the two germline ends. CDR3 protein: CASSSHNQPQHF. The CDR3 nucleotides are TGTGCCAGCAGCTCCCATAATCAGCCCCAGCATTTT.

The chain couples TRBV18 to TRBJ1-5; weak D call: TRBD1 (5 bases). V gave up 4 bases and J gave up 3 bases, with 10 bases separating them. This CDR3 is built from 14 residues. Germline loops: CDR1 KGHSH, CDR2 LQKENI. The CDR3 DNA follows: TGTGCCAGCTCACAGGGGATTGACAATCAGCCCCAGCATTTT. Protein sequence: CASSQGIDNQPQHF.

The rearrangement uses TRBV5-1 and TRBJ1-1, with D possibly matching TRBD1 (5 bases). Per germline, CDR1 SGHRS and CDR2 YFSETQ. V was cut by 2 bases and J by 1 base, with 12 bases left in between. The CDR3 is made up of 15 amino acids. In DNA form, the CDR3 reads TGCGCCAGCAGCTTCGCCCCTGGACAGAACACTGAAGCTTTCTTT. This translates into CASSFAPGQNTEAFF.

This chain links TRBV5-6 with TRBJ2-1; 10 bases are a match to TRBD2. The trim removed 3 bases at V and 4 bases at J, leaving 4 bases unmatched. CDR3 size: 15 residues. Germline V gene data show CDR1 as SGHDT and CDR2 as YYEEEE. For the CDR3, the DNA is TGTGCCAGCAGCTATAGGACTAGCGGTTACAATGAGCAGTTCTTC. It specifies CASSYRTSGYNEQFF.

The V call is TRBV6-6, the J call TRBJ2-1, with D possibly matching TRBD2 (6 bases). The CDR3 totals 13 residues. Germline CDR1 is MNHNY and CDR2 is SVGAGI (reference sequence). Between the trimmed V and J ends, which lost 9 bases and 4 bases, there was a span of 13 bases. For the CDR3, the DNA is TGTGCCAGTGCGGGGCTGCCTTACAATGAGCAGTTCTTC. Amino acid sequence: CASAGLPYNEQFF.

The chain uses TRBV4-1 and TRBJ2-5; no reliable D call. CDR1 is MGHRA, CDR2 YSYEKL, per germline. V dropped 2 bases and J dropped 3 bases, with 10 bases sitting between them. CDR3 size: 14 residues. CDR3 in amino acids: CASSQRDWEETQYF. The CDR3, as DNA: TGCGCCAGCAGCCAACGAGACTGGGAAGAGACCCAGTACTTC.

The CDR3 is CASSTNQGLAYYNEQFF. The CDR3, as DNA: TGTGCCAGCAGCACAAACCAGGGACTAGCGTACTACAATGAGCAGTTCTTC. The J gene is TRBJ2-1, the V gene TRBV7-2; 10 bases align to TRBD2. The CDR3 has 17 amino acids. V lost 5 bases and J lost 3; bases outside the gene matches: 10. Germline V gene sequence: CDR1 SGHTA, CDR2 FQGNSA. The full variable domain, rest sourced from reference TRBV7-2 and TRBJ2-1, is GAGVSQSPSNKVTEKGKDVELRCDPISGHTALYWYRQSLGQGLEFLIYFQGNSAPDKSGLPSDRFSAERTGGSVSTLTIQRTQQEDSAVYLCASSTNQGLAYYNEQFFGPGTRLTVL.

The chain employs TRBV5-4 and TRBJ1-1; TRBD1 might be the D (5 bases). CDR3 length: 12 amino acids. Looked up from germline, CDR1 is SGHNT and CDR2 is YYREEE (reference sequence). With 3 bases removed from V and 6 bases from J, the gap between germline ends came to 9 bases. Here the CDR3 DNA reads TGTGCCAGCAGCTCCGGGGGGGCTGAAGCTTTCTTT. Protein sequence: CASSSGGAEAFF.

This chain joins TRBV6-1 and TRBJ2-2; the D gene is possibly TRBD1 (6 bases). The CDR3 is made up of 15 amino acids. Germline V gene sequence: CDR1 MNHNS, CDR2 SASEGT. V lost 3 bases to trimming and J lost 7 bases, with 15 bases between them. The CDR3 region is CASSETRGYGGELFF. The CDR3 nucleotides are TGTGCCAGCAGTGAGACCAGGGGTTACGGCGGGGAGCTGTTTTTT.

The chain couples TRBV6-4 to TRBJ1-6; D uncertain. Germline V lookup: CDR1 MRHNA, CDR2 SNTAGT. This CDR3 contains 14 residues. The V end was cut by 7 bases, the J end by 9 bases, with 16 bases between. The chain's CDR3 is CASKAAAGSSPLHF. Written as DNA, the CDR3 is TGTGCCAGCAAGGCGGCAGCCGGCAGTTCACCCCTCCACTTT.

Only one count was recorded for this clone. The rearrangement uses TRBV6-5 and TRBJ2-7, with D maybe TRBD1 (7 bases). The CDR3 length is 14 residues. CDR1 MNHEY and CDR2 SVGAGI come from the germline V gene. V was shortened by 6 bases and J by 2 bases, with 14 bases between the two germline ends. The DNA of the CDR3 is TGTGCCAGCAGCCCCGGAGGGACAGCCTACGAGCAGTACTTC. Translation: CASSPGGTAYEQYF.

The rearrangement uses TRBV2 and TRBJ1-1; TRBD1 matches 9 bases. With 6 bases clipped from V and 7 bases from J, the junction kept 6 bases outside the gene matches. CDR1 is SNHLY, CDR2 FYNNEI, per germline. This CDR3 comprises 13 residues. CDR3 DNA: TGTGCCAGCAGCGTAACAGGGGGCGGTGAAGCTTTCTTT. Translating it yields CASSVTGGGEAFF.

This clone turned up a few times. The chain combines TRBV4-1 with TRBJ2-1; TRBD2 agrees at 9 bases. The CDR3 is 16 amino acids. Per germline, CDR1 MGHRA and CDR2 YSYEKL. V lost 2 bases, J lost 3 bases, and 5 bases stayed unmatched. The CDR3 loop reads CASSQSTSGFYNEQFF. The CDR3 nucleotides read TGCGCCAGCAGCCAATCGACTAGCGGCTTCTACAATGAGCAGTTCTTC.

The V gene is TRBV7-3, the J gene TRBJ2-3, with unresolved D. The CDR3 extends over 15 amino acids. Germline lookup yields CDR1 SGHTA and CDR2 FQGTGA. V was trimmed by 1 base and J by 1 base, leaving 9 bases between them. CDR3 protein: CASSLRSPGTDTQYF. CDR3 bases: TGTGCCAGCAGCTTAAGATCGCCGGGCACAGATACGCAGTATTTT.